The 30 T cell receptor beta chains below were found in one sample sequenced in a study of blood T cell repertoires in COVID-19. Here immunoSEQ multiplex PCR was the method, and the copy in TCRdb shows in-frame clones only, minus some. The table lists about 59,000 clones, 91% of them singletons. Sequenced sample: peripheral blood. These receptors all come from a human donor in a cohort sampled during active COVID-19.

V gene TRBV3-1 (or the pseudogene TRBV3-2) combines with J gene TRBJ2-7, with TRBD2 as a possible D gene (6 bases). Germline CDR1 is LGHDT and CDR2 is YNNKEL (reference sequence). The ends were cut back, 3 bases at V and 4 bases at J, with 22 bases in the middle. This CDR3 has 17 amino acids. The CDR3 DNA follows: TGTGCCAGCAGCCACCCTTTGGGGGGAACAGGAAGGTACGAGCAGTACTTC. Amino acid sequence: CASSHPLGGTGRYEQYF.

The rearrangement uses TRBV30 and TRBJ1-6; weak D call: TRBD1 (5 bases). Germline loops: CDR1 GTSNPN, CDR2 SVGIG (reference sequence). Between the trimmed V and J ends, which lost 5 bases and 8 bases, there was a span of 16 bases. This CDR3 has 14 residues. CDR3 loop: CAWSSAGGDSPLHF. The CDR3 nucleotides read TGTGCCTGGTCCTCCGCGGGGGGAGATTCACCCCTCCACTTT.

This chain connects TRBV2 to TRBJ1-4; tentative D call: TRBD1 (5 bases). Trimming pared 8 bases from V and 10 bases from J, leaving 14 bases between. Germline CDR1 and CDR2: SNHLY and FYNNEI. CDR3 size: 12 residues. The CDR3 DNA follows: TGTGCCAGCGCAGGGTTTGTAGGAAAACTGTTTTTT. This codes for CASAGFVGKLFF.

The chain carries TRBV5-4 and TRBJ2-5; 11 bases agree with TRBD1. This CDR3 region has 15 residues. CDR1 and CDR2 from the germline V gene are SGHNT and YYREEE (reference sequence). After removal of 4 bases from V and 1 base from J, the junction contained 3 bases not matched to a gene. CDR3 nucleotides: TGTGCCAGCAGCACCGGGACAGGGGGCCAAGAGACCCAGTACTTC. It yields the protein CASSTGTGGQETQYF.

This clone was observed a handful of times. The V and J genes are TRBV11-2 and TRBJ2-5; 10 bases line up with TRBD1. V was clipped by 2 bases and J by 2 bases; unmatched bases: 8. Germline CDR1 reads SGHAT; CDR2 reads FQNNGV. The CDR3 length is 17 residues. CDR3 DNA: TGTGCCAGCAGCTTAATCGGGGGGACAGGGGCTCAAGAGACCCAGTACTTC. It specifies CASSLIGGTGAQETQYF.

This clone has only a few counts. The V and J genes are TRBV7-9 and TRBJ1-2; D uncertain. Germline V gives CDR1 SEHNR, CDR2 FQNEAQ (reference sequence). The CDR3 is 12 amino acids. V lost 5 bases, J lost 8 bases, and 12 bases lay in between. The CDR3 DNA sequence: TGTGCCAGCAGCGAGGGCCTTGGGGGCTACACCTTC. The encoded protein is CASSEGLGGYTF.

The rearrangement links TRBV24-1 to TRBJ2-1; weak D call: TRBD1 (6 bases). Germline V lookup: CDR1 KGHDR, CDR2 SFDVKD. V was shortened by 1 base and J by 2 bases, with 8 bases between the two germline ends. This CDR3 spans 15 amino acids. CDR3: CATSDLAGAYNEQFF. The CDR3 DNA reads TGTGCCACCAGTGATTTAGCAGGGGCCTACAATGAGCAGTTCTTC.

This sequence joins TRBV7-9 and TRBJ1-2; TRBD1 might be the D (6 bases). Per germline, CDR1 SEHNR and CDR2 FQNEAQ (reference sequence). The CDR3 sequence is 16 residues long. V was clipped by 5 bases and J by 4 bases, with 20 bases between them. The DNA for the CDR3 is TGTGCCAGCAGCGGCGCTAGGGACATACGGACCTATGGCTACACCTTC. Translation gives CASSGARDIRTYGYTF.

V is TRBV7-8 and J is TRBJ2-7; D may be TRBD1 (5 bases). Trimming cost V 8 bases and J 6 bases, with 17 bases left between them. The CDR3 runs 13 residues. The germline V gene has CDR1 SGHVS and CDR2 FQNEAQ. CDR3 in DNA: TGTGCCAGCGCGACCGCAGGGATTGGCGAGCAGTACTTC. This translates into CASATAGIGEQYF. Based on the CDR3 plus reference TRBV7-8 and TRBJ2-7, the full variable domain is GAGVSQSPRYKVAKRGQDVALRCDPISGHVSLFWYQQALGQGPEFLTYFQNEAQLDKSGLPSDRFFAERPEGSVSTLKIQRTQQEDSAVYLCASATAGIGEQYFGPGTRLTVT.

The chain uses TRBV7-3 and TRBJ2-2, with 9 bases fitting TRBD1. Germline trimming cut 0 bases from V and 4 bases from J; bases unmatched to any gene: 9. Per germline, CDR1 SGHTA and CDR2 FQGTGA. This CDR3 has 18 residues. CDR3 nucleotide sequence: TGTGCCAGCAGCTTAACCCCCCCGGGACAGGGCCGCACCGGGGAGCTGTTTTTT. It encodes CASSLTPPGQGRTGELFF.

The rearrangement links TRBV29-1 to TRBJ2-6; D gene ambiguous. The CDR3 is made up of 14 amino acids. CDR1 is SQVTM, CDR2 ANQGSEA, per germline. Trimming removed 4 bases from V and 1 base from J, with 8 bases in between. The CDR3 sequence is CSVAANSGANVLTF. The CDR3 DNA is TGCAGCGTTGCTGCGAATTCTGGGGCCAACGTCCTGACTTTC.

This clone appeared a few times. This chain links TRBV27 with TRBJ2-5, with 7 positions matching TRBD2. CDR3 size: 14 residues. Per the germline V gene, CDR1 is MNHEY and CDR2 is SMNVEV (reference sequence). J gave up 2 bases and V 5 bases, and 5 bases lay outside the gene matches. CDR3: CASSPLANQETQYF. DNA for the CDR3: TGTGCCAGCAGTCCACTAGCGAATCAAGAGACCCAGTACTTC.

The chain carries TRBV5-4 and TRBJ2-1; 16 positions agree with TRBD2. The length of the CDR3 is 18 residues. Per the germline V gene, CDR1 is SGHNT and CDR2 is YYREEE (reference sequence). With 0 bases clipped from V and 8 bases from J, the junction kept 8 bases outside the gene matches. The CDR3 spells CASSLGGTSGGAVDEQFF. Here the CDR3 DNA reads TGTGCCAGCAGCTTGGGCGGGACTAGCGGGGGGGCTGTGGATGAGCAGTTCTTC.

The CDR3 is CASSPGTNYEQYF. The CDR3 nucleotides read TGTGCCAGCAGCCCCGGGACAAACTACGAGCAGTACTTC. The rearrangement joins TRBV11-3 to TRBJ2-7; possibly TRBD1 for D (6 bases). The V gene lost 5 bases and the J gene lost 3 bases, with 11 bases spanning the gap. Germline lookup yields CDR1 SGHNT and CDR2 YENEEA. This CDR3 comprises 13 residues.

The chain carries TRBV2 and TRBJ2-5; D is unclear. The CDR3 loop spans 13 amino acids. Germline V gene data show CDR1 as SNHLY and CDR2 as FYNNEI. V was pared by 4 bases and J by 5 bases, with 11 bases between. CDR3 nucleotides: TGTGCCAGCAGTGGAACCGCTCGGGAGACCCAGTACTTC. This encodes CASSGTARETQYF.

V and J are TRBV29-1 and TRBJ1-1, with 9 bases identical to TRBD1. V shed 6 bases, J shed 2 bases, and the junction held 4 bases outside the gene matches. This CDR3 comprises 13 residues. Germline-derived CDR1 and CDR2 are SQVTM and ANQGSEA. As DNA, the CDR3 is TGCAGCGTCGGGGACAGGGCAAACACTGAAGCTTTCTTT. Its translation: CSVGDRANTEAFF. The whole variable domain, remainder taken from reference TRBV29-1 and TRBJ1-1, is SAVISQKPSRDICQRGTSLTIQCQVDSQVTMMFWYRQQPGQSLTLIATANQGSEATYESGFVIDKFPISRPNLTFSTLTVSNMSPEDSSIYLCSVGDRANTEAFFGQGTRLTVV.

The V call is TRBV6-5, the J call TRBJ2-7, with D uncertain. This CDR3 is 13 amino acids long. The V end was cut by 2 bases, the J end by 0 bases, with 5 bases between. The germline CDR1 and CDR2 sequences are MNHEY and SVGAGI. The CDR3 sequence: CASSYTSSYEQYF. Written as DNA, the CDR3 is TGTGCCAGCAGTTACACGAGCTCCTACGAGCAGTACTTC.

The rearrangement joins TRBV10-3 to TRBJ2-1; possibly TRBD1 for D (6 bases). Trimming took off 7 bases at V and 5 bases at J, with 15 bases between the two ends. The CDR3 is 14 amino acids. Germline-derived CDR1 and CDR2 are ENHRY and SYGVKD. The CDR3 region is CAINDPGHNNEQFF. The CDR3 DNA reads as TGTGCCATCAATGACCCGGGACACAACAATGAGCAGTTCTTC.

The genes are TRBV5-8 and TRBJ1-1; D is unclear. This CDR3 has 14 amino acids. Trimming shortened V by 0 bases and J by 0 bases, and 6 bases separated the two germline ends. Germline V CDR1 and CDR2: SGHTS, YDEGEE. The CDR3 nucleotides read TGTGCCAGCAGCTTGGACCGGTTGAACACTGAAGCTTTCTTT. Its protein is CASSLDRLNTEAFF.

The rearrangement links TRBV5-1 to TRBJ2-1; D is unclear. V dropped 4 bases and J dropped 0 bases, with 14 bases sitting between them. The CDR3 contains 16 residues. The V gene's germline CDR1 is SGHRS and CDR2 YFSETQ. CDR3 loop: CASSAPIRSSYNEQFF. The CDR3, as DNA: TGCGCCAGCAGCGCCCCCATCCGGAGCTCCTACAATGAGCAGTTCTTC.

CDR3 loop: CASRYSLGQGVGQYF. The DNA of the CDR3 is TGTGCCAGCAGATACAGCCTGGGACAGGGGGTAGGGCAGTACTTC. The chain is built from TRBV28 and TRBJ2-7, with 11 nucleotides matching TRBD1. This CDR3 is 15 amino acids long. The germline V gene has CDR1 MDHEN and CDR2 SYDVKM. V dropped 6 bases and J dropped 9; count of bases not matched to a gene: 13. The whole variable domain, remainder taken from reference TRBV28 and TRBJ2-7, is DVKVTQSSRYLVKRTGEKVFLECVQDMDHENMFWYRQDPGLGLRLIYFSYDVKMKEKGDIPEGYSVSREKKERFSLILESASTNQTSMYLCASRYSLGQGVGQYFGPGTRLTVT.

This sequence joins TRBV18 and TRBJ2-5; tentatively, D is TRBD2 (6 bases). V lost 2 bases and J 4 bases, leaving 11 bases between the germline ends. This CDR3 has 14 amino acids. Germline values: CDR1 KGHSH, CDR2 LQKENI. This CDR3 reads CASSPGTSRETQYF. For the CDR3, the DNA is TGTGCCAGCTCACCAGGCACTAGCAGAGAGACCCAGTACTTC.

The chain uses TRBV12-5 and TRBJ2-1; possible D gene TRBD2, 6 bases. V lost 1 base, J lost 6 bases, and 10 bases lay in between. The CDR3 consists of 14 residues. Per germline, CDR1 LGHNT and CDR2 FRNRAP. The DNA for the CDR3 is TGTGCTAGTGGTTTGGGGCTAGCGAGCAATGAGCAGTTCTTC. It specifies CASGLGLASNEQFF.

The genes are TRBV6-4 and TRBJ1-1, with 7 bases matching TRBD1. Germline V gives CDR1 MRHNA, CDR2 SNTAGT. The CDR3 is made up of 13 amino acids. The V segment lost 3 bases and the J segment 3 bases; nucleotides outside the gene matches: 1. This CDR3 is CASSEGQYTEAFF. The CDR3 bases are TGTGCCAGCAGTGAGGGACAGTACACTGAAGCTTTCTTT.

J is TRBJ1-1 and V is TRBV29-1; 7 bases align to TRBD1. The V gene end was trimmed by 6 bases and the J gene end by 2 bases; junction bases not matched to a gene: 9. In germline, CDR1 is SQVTM, CDR2 ANQGSEA. The CDR3 is 14 residues long. CDR3 amino acids: CSVATGALNTEAFF. CDR3 coding DNA: TGCAGCGTGGCTACAGGGGCTCTAAACACTGAAGCTTTCTTT.

This chain connects TRBV6-5 to TRBJ2-5; no firm D call. Trimming removed 2 bases at V and 3 bases at J, with 7 bases between. The CDR3 is 13 amino acids. Germline CDR1 reads MNHEY; CDR2 reads SVGAGI. CDR3 in DNA: TGTGCCAGCAGTTACGGGCCGGAAGAGACCCAGTACTTC. It translates to CASSYGPEETQYF.

The rearrangement links TRBV5-1 to TRBJ1-1, with D maybe TRBD1 (5 bases). V shed 6 bases and J shed 4 bases, with 16 bases lying between them. Germline V CDR1 and CDR2: SGHRS, YFSETQ. The CDR3 loop spans 14 amino acids. CDR3 protein: CASTLQGGTTEAFF. CDR3 coding DNA: TGCGCCAGCACCCTGCAGGGAGGGACCACTGAAGCTTTCTTT.

The chain links TRBV28 to TRBJ2-1; weak D call: TRBD1 (6 bases). Germline V gives CDR1 MDHEN, CDR2 SYDVKM. The CDR3 is 15 residues long. The V end lost 7 bases, the J end lost 9 bases, and 22 bases lay between the germline ends. The CDR3: CASTRDNNIGGEQFF. As DNA, the CDR3 is TGTGCCAGCACTCGGGACAACAACATCGGAGGTGAGCAGTTCTTC.

V is TRBV28 and J is TRBJ1-3; the match to TRBD1 covers 9 bases. V lost 7 bases, J lost 8 bases, and 9 bases stayed unmatched. The CDR3 spans 14 residues. Germline V gene data show CDR1 as MDHEN and CDR2 as SYDVKM. The CDR3 reads CASTEGDRAYTIYF. DNA of the CDR3: TGTGCCAGCACCGAGGGGGACAGGGCTTACACCATATATTTT.

The chain has TRBV5-5 and TRBJ1-1, with D perhaps matching TRBD1 (6 bases). This CDR3 spans 14 amino acids. CDR1 and CDR2 from the germline V gene are SGHKS and YYEKEE (reference sequence). V was pared by 0 bases and J by 4 bases, with 10 bases between. The CDR3 nucleotides are TGTGCCAGCAGCTTGGAGGGGGTCGCCACTGAAGCTTTCTTT. It is translated as CASSLEGVATEAFF.